Here is one T cell receptor beta chain with its context. This entry belongs to a study of blood T cell repertoires in COVID-19. Study-level information: Whether acute or convalescent, the COVID-19 samples came from the United States, Italy and Spain.

Those enrolled, adults aged roughly 18 to 89 years, came from 24 US areas. Categorization into cohorts depended on clinical history that participants reported. Cohort 3 recovery required two negative PCRs, clearance, or symptom resolution. Sequenced by immunoSEQ multiplex PCR; TCRdb stores in-frame clones only, minus some. The sample consists of approximately 300,000 clones, 70% to 90% of them appearing once. The receptor was derived from a woman aged 25 to 39 who had recovered from COVID-19. The sequenced material came from PBMCs or T cells enriched from blood (not recorded which).

The CDR3 coding sequence is TGTGCCAGCAGCGGTCCGACAGGGGTTGGAAACACCATATATTTT. Encoded protein: CASSGPTGVGNTIYF. The chain joins TRBV6-5 to TRBJ1-3; 8 bases line up with TRBD1. This CDR3 contains 15 residues. Germline V lookup: CDR1 MNHEY, CDR2 SVGAGI. J was trimmed by 3 bases and V by 6 bases; bases with no gene match: 7.